These T cell receptor beta chains were read from a single sample in a study of monozygotic twins with inflammatory bowel disease. Following a re-call of the 5' RACE reads, TCRdb has one entry per CDR3 protein and lacks DNA. The sample's table shows approximately 420,000 distinct CDR3 sequences. Sequenced: blood. The source is a human donor with ulcerative colitis or Crohn's disease, or a healthy co-twin of an affected twin (not recorded which). The CDR3 runs from the conserved cysteine through the conserved F or W. Each record gives: V gene, J gene, CDR3 protein.

TRBV6-2/TRBV6-3	TRBJ2-1	CASSYSQEGRFF
TRBV21-1	TRBJ2-3	CASSKASSWDTQYF
TRBV7-2	TRBJ1-2	CASSLEGQGPPYGYTF
TRBV21-1	TRBJ2-5	CASSKVEGGRAGETQYF
TRBV7-2	TRBJ2-7	CASSEAGSSSYEQYF
TRBV29-1	TRBJ1-1	CSAAGPRMNTEAFF
TRBV28	TRBJ1-2	CASSLWATYGYTF
TRBV12-3/TRBV12-4	TRBJ2-1	CASSLGQDRDQFF
TRBV29-1	TRBJ2-2	CSVEEAPGELFF
TRBV29-1	TRBJ2-7	CSVRGISYEQYF
TRBV20-1	TRBJ2-5	CSAAPWAVAGGHQETQYF
TRBV30	TRBJ1-3	CAWTPWRTVGNTIYF
TRBV6-6	TRBJ2-2	CASSRYRGELFF
TRBV20-1	TRBJ2-7	CSARRTISYEQYF
TRBV7-8	TRBJ2-7	CASSLVEYQGPYEQYF
TRBV15	TRBJ1-2	CATSSPSGRGRYGYTF
TRBV7-4	TRBJ2-7	CASSFPGQGWGNEQYF
TRBV5-6	TRBJ2-7	CASSFDRGAGGRYFEQYF
TRBV4-3	TRBJ2-1	CASSAGTSSGNEQFF
TRBV27	TRBJ1-6	CASSNSAPNSPLHF
TRBV29-1	TRBJ2-7	CSVVEGSGEQYF
TRBV20-1	TRBJ2-1	CSARISDSRQFF
TRBV6-4	TRBJ2-1	CAAGRGDGTSGRAPKVYNEQFF
TRBV2	TRBJ2-7	CASSDRETSSYEQYF
TRBV5-5	TRBJ2-7	CASSAGLAGLYEQYF
TRBV6-2/TRBV6-3	TRBJ2-5	CASSRPDRPGIGGTQYF
TRBV3-1	TRBJ1-3	CASSRIAVGRGNTIYF
TRBV27	TRBJ2-1	CASSLQRAGVGNEQFF
TRBV9	TRBJ2-1	CASSVGPMLAGGPNEQFF
TRBV7-9	TRBJ1-6	CASSLVWGREGSPLHF
TRBV27	TRBJ2-5	CASKTGLETQYF
TRBV5-1	TRBJ2-7	CASSLYSVGLAGDYEQYF
TRBV7-9	TRBJ2-2	CAPDTVSGELFF
TRBV18	TRBJ1-4	CASSPGTRGELFF
TRBV29-1	TRBJ2-5	CSVGEGIQETQYF
TRBV21-1	TRBJ1-5	CASSKSPQPQHF
TRBV18	TRBJ2-2	CASSPRPGEAGELFF
TRBV7-9	TRBJ2-7	CASSIDNFKQYF
TRBV29-1	TRBJ1-1	CSVRAGVTEAFF
TRBV28	TRBJ2-7	CASSSQAFSANEQYF
TRBV7-7	TRBJ2-1	CASSPRGVNEQFF
TRBV9	TRBJ1-4	CASSVATRGDEKLFF
TRBV25-1	TRBJ2-1	CASRPQGSNEQFF
TRBV7-9	TRBJ1-4	CASSLDPGRAKLFF
TRBV5-1	TRBJ2-1	CASSLAGTQKGDEQFF
TRBV20-1	TRBJ2-5	CSGSGQPQETQYF